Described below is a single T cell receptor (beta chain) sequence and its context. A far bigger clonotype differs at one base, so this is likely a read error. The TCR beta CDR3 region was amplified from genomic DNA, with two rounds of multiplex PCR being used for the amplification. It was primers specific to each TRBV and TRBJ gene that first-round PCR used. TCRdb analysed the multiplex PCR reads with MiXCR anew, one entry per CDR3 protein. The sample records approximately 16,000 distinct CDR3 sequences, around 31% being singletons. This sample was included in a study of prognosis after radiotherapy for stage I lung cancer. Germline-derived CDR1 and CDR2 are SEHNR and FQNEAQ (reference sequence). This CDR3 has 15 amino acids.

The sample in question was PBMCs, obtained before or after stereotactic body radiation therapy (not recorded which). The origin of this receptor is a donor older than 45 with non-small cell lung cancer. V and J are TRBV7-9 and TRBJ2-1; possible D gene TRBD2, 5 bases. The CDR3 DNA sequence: TGTGTCAGCAGCTTAGTCCGGGGCTCCTACAATGAGCAGTTCTTC. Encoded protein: CVSSLVRGSYNEQFF.